A single sample gave rise to the 6 T cell receptor beta chains below, sequenced in a study of T cell clonality in common variable immunodeficiency. TCRdb keeps only in-frame clones here, not all; method: immunoSEQ multiplex PCR. This table holds approximately 56,000 clones with no singletons; the top ten claim 2% to 2.5%. Sequenced input: peripheral blood mononuclear cells. The source is a person aged 18 to 70 in good health.

With respect to this clone: The read terminates 3 residues ahead of where the CDR3 ends, so the germline J gene completes it. V usage is TRBV19 and J usage is TRBJ2-2; tentatively, D is TRBD2 (6 bases). This CDR3 is built from 14 residues. In germline, CDR1 is LNHDA, CDR2 SQIVND (reference sequence). Incomplete CDR3 DNA: TGTGCCAGTAGGGGATACCCAGGAGGGGAAAAG. It specifies CASRGYPGGEK. The CDR3 in its entirety is CASRGYPGGEKLFF.

This clone was picked up many times. The read ends 3 residues early relative to the CDR3; the germline J gene fills the gap. V and J are TRBV2 and TRBJ2-5, with D perhaps TRBD2 (7 bases). Germline lookup yields CDR1 SNHLY and CDR2 FYNNEI. The V and J ends lost 3 bases and 7 bases respectively, with 18 bases between them. CDR3 length equals 15 residues. The CDR3 bases that were read are TGTGCCAGCAGTGATCAAGGGGGGGGGCACGGGACC. Translation: CASSDQGGGHGT. The full CDR3 protein is CASSDQGGGHGTQYF.

In its sample, this clone was seen a few times. The read ends 3 residues early relative to the CDR3; the germline J gene fills the gap. This chain connects TRBV19 to TRBJ1-5; TRBD1 is a possible D gene (6 bases). V lost 1 base, J lost 5 bases, and 12 bases lay in between. Looked up from germline, CDR1 is LNHDA and CDR2 is SQIVND (reference sequence). The length of the CDR3 is 15 residues. CDR3 in amino acids: CASSIVGQWDQPQHF. CDR3 DNA, as far as it was read: TGTGCCAGTAGTATAGTAGGACAGTGGGATCAGCCC. The full variable domain, in which reference TRBV19 and TRBJ1-5 provide the parts outside the CDR3, is DGGITQSPKYLFRKEGQNVTLSCEQNLNHDAMYWYRQDPGQGLRLIYYSQIVNDFQKGDIAEGYSVSREKKESFPLTVTSAQKNPTAFYLCASSIVGQWDQPQHFGDGTRLSIL.

Details on this clone: The CDR3 end falls 3 residues outside the read, so it is completed with the germline J gene. The rearrangement links TRBV6-1 to TRBJ1-2, with a tentative D call TRBD1 (6 bases). This CDR3 region has 14 residues. Germline CDR1 reads MNHNS; CDR2 reads SASEGT. CDR3 bases read: TGTGCCAGCAGTGTAGGGGGAGGGAGGGATACC. Its protein is CASSVGGGRDT. The CDR3 as a whole reads CASSVGGGRDTYTF.

This clone has at least ten counts. The read terminates 3 residues before the CDR3 end, so the remaining end is supplied by the germline J gene. The chain combines TRBV18 with TRBJ2-3; a weak D match, TRBD2 (6 bases). CDR3 length equals 15 residues. From germline, CDR1 is KGHSH and CDR2 LQKENI. Trimming removed 4 bases from V and 7 bases from J, with 18 bases in between. CDR3 in amino acids: CASSQTDTSTHTQYF. The CDR3 bases that were read are TGTGCCAGCTCACAAACCGATACTAGCACCCATACG. Supplemented by reference TRBV18 and TRBJ2-3, the full variable domain reads NAGVMQNPRHLVRRRGQEARLRCSPMKGHSHVYWYRQLPEEGLKFMVYLQKENIIDESGMPKERFSAEFPKEGPSILRIQQVVRGDSAAYFCASSQTDTSTHTQYFGPGTRLTVL.

The sample holds many counts of this clone. The read ends 3 residues before the CDR3 terminus; that terminus is restored from the germline J gene. The gene calls are TRBV29-1 and TRBJ2-3; the match to TRBD2 covers 10 bases. Germline V gene sequence: CDR1 SQVTM, CDR2 ANQGSEA. This CDR3 has 16 residues. The trim removed 5 bases at V and 3 bases at J, leaving 11 bases unmatched. The covered CDR3 bases are TGCAGCGTTCTCGCGGGAGCGGGAGGGTTGACAGATACG. The encoded protein is CSVLAGAGGLTDT. The whole CDR3 region reads CSVLAGAGGLTDTQYF.